This T cell receptor beta chain was sequenced during a study of cytomegalovirus exposure and HLA in healthy donors. The overall study: The approximately 680 first-cohort repertoires and the 95 to 150 validation repertoires shared the same platform, a later analysis reported. General observations from the study: High sensitivity and specificity were reportedly achieved when the classifier diagnosed cytomegalovirus status. Confirmation in vitro established that three CMV-associated chains were specific for CMV antigens.

For this clone: Its antigen remains unknown.

Assay used: immunoSEQ multiplex PCR; TCRdb lists only in-frame clones, some missing. The data hold over 200,000 clones, with just over 85% observed a single time. CDR1 is WSHSY and CDR2 is SAAADI in the germline V gene. This CDR3 comprises 12 residues. V lost 6 bases and J 12 bases, leaving 17 bases between the germline ends. The rearrangement uses TRBV10-2 and TRBJ1-2; possible D gene TRBD1, 6 bases. Material: PBMCs. The TCR originated in a young woman in good health and CMV-seronegative. The CDR3 loop reads CASRDRSTGNTF. The CDR3, as DNA: TGCGCCAGCAGGGACAGATCCACTGGAAACACCTTC.